This T cell receptor beta chain is from a study of CD8 T cells in ankylosing spondylitis. Whole-study findings and limits: Characteristic of ankylosing spondylitis blood, it appeared, was a TCR beta motif comprising several highly homologous variants.

About this clonotype: Antigen specificity is unknown.

In making TCR beta libraries, quantitative 5'-RACE with molecular barcodes was used. TCRdb re-analysed the 5' RACE reads in MiXCR, keeping a single row per CDR3 protein. Here the sample spans around 150,000 distinct CDR3 sequences, around 19% being singletons. CDR1 and CDR2 (germline): SGHTA, FQGNSA. After removal of 5 bases from V and 8 bases from J, the junction contained 6 bases not matched to a gene. The CDR3 consists of 13 residues. The V and J genes are TRBV7-2 and TRBJ1-2; 9 bases are shared with TRBD1. The receptor was isolated from a male donor with ankylosing spondylitis or in good health (not recorded which). The sequencing sample was made of blood, either unsorted or a sorted T cell fraction (not recorded which). Here the CDR3 reads CASSPQGTGGYTF. In nucleotides, the CDR3 is TGTGCCAGCAGCCCCCAGGGGACAGGGGGCTACACCTTC.